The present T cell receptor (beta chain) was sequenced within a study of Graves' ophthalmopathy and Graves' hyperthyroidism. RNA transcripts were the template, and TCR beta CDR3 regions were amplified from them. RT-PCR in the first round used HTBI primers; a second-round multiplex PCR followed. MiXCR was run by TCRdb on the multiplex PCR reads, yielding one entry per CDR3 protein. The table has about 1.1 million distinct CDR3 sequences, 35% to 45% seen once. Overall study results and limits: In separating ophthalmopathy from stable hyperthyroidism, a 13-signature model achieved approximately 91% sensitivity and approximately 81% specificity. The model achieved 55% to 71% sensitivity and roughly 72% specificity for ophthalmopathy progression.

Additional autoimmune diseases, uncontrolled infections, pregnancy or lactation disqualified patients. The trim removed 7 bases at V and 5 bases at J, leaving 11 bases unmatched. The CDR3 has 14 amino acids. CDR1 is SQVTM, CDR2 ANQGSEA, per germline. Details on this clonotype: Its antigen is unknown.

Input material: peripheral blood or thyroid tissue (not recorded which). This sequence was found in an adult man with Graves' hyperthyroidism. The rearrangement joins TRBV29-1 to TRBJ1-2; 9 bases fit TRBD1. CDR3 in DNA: TGCAGCGAACACCCGGAGACAGGGGGGTATGGCTACACCTTC. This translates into CSEHPETGGYGYTF.